These 4 T cell receptor beta chains were all obtained from the same sample, sequenced in a study of T cells in tumors after PD-1 blockade. Sequencing was performed with immunoSEQ multiplex PCR; in TCRdb, only in-frame clones are kept and a portion is missing. This table holds about 33,000 clones, about three quarters found once. Sequences were derived from PBMCs, sampled before anti-PD-1 treatment. The source of these receptors is a human donor with basal cell carcinoma.

This clone was seen a single time. The chain employs TRBV27 and TRBJ2-7; TRBD1 aligns across 8 bases. The length of the CDR3 is 12 residues. CDR1 is MNHEY, CDR2 SMNVEV, per germline (reference sequence). Germline trimming cut 4 bases from V and 5 bases from J; bases unmatched to any gene: 1. As DNA, the CDR3 is TGTGCCAGCAGTTACAGGGGGGACGAGCAGTACTTC. It specifies CASSYRGDEQYF.

The chain combines TRBV4-3 with TRBJ1-3; maybe TRBD1 (6 bases). The germline V gene has CDR1 LGHNA and CDR2 YSLEER. Deletions cut 1 base from V and 2 bases from J, with 9 bases between. The CDR3 runs to 15 residues. In nucleotides, the CDR3 is TGCGCCAGCAGCCAAGGTACAGGGACTGGAAACACCATATATTTT. Its protein product is CASSQGTGTGNTIYF.

The chain has TRBV11-2 and TRBJ2-3; 11 bases fit TRBD2. This CDR3 spans 18 amino acids. The junction had 12 bases not matched to a gene; V was cut back by 4 bases and J by 3 bases. From germline, CDR1 is SGHAT and CDR2 FQNNGV. This CDR3 is CASSSRVAVAGGTDTQYF. The CDR3 bases are TGTGCCAGCAGCTCGAGGGTGGCAGTAGCGGGGGGGACAGATACGCAGTATTTT.

The V call is TRBV25-1, the J call TRBJ1-4, with D perhaps TRBD1 (6 bases). The V end lost 1 base, the J end lost 1 base, and 7 bases lay between the germline ends. Germline V lookup: CDR1 MGHDK, CDR2 SYGVNS. The length of the CDR3 is 15 residues. The CDR3 DNA sequence: TGTGCCAGCAGTGAATTCAGGGGAACTAATGAAAAACTGTTTTTT. It codes for CASSEFRGTNEKLFF. The entire variable domain, with the rest obtained from reference TRBV25-1 and TRBJ1-4, is as follows: EADIYQTPRYLVIGTGKKITLECSQTMGHDKMYWYQQDPGMELHLIHYSYGVNSTEKGDLSSESTVSRIRTEHFPLTLESARPSHTSQYLCASSEFRGTNEKLFFGSGTQLSVL.